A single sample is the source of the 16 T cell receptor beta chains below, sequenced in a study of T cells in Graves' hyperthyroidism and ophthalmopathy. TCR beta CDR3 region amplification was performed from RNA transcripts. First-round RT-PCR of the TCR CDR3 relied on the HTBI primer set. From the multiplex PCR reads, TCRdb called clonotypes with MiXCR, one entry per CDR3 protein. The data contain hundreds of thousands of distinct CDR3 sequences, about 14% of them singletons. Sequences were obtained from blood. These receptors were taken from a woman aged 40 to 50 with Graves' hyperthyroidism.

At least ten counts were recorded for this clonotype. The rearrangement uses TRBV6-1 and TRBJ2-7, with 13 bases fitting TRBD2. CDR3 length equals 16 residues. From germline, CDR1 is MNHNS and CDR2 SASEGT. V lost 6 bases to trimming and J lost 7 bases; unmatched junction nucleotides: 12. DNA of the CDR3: TGTGCCAGCAGGCCCGGGACTAGCGGGATTGTGGGGGAGCAGTACTTC. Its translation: CASRPGTSGIVGEQYF.

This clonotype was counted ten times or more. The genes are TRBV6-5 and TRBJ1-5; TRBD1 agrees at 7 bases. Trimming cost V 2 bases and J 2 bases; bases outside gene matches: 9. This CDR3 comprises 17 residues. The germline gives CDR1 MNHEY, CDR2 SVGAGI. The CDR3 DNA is TGTGCCAGCAGTTACCCCCTGGAGGGGGCAGGCAATCAGCCCCAGCATTTT. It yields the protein CASSYPLEGAGNQPQHF.

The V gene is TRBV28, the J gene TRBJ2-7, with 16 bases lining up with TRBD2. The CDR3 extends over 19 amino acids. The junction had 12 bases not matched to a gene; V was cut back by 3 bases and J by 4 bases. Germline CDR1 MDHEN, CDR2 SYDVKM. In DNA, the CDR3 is TGTGCCAGCAGTTTGGGCGGCGGGGGGGGACTAGCGGGAGGGTACGAGCAGTACTTC. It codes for CASSLGGGGGLAGGYEQYF.

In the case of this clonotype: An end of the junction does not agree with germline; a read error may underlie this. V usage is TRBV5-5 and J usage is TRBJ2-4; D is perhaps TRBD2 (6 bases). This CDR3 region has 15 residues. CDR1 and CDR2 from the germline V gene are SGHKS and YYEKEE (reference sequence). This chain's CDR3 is CAGSHPGLAKNIQYF. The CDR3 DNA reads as TGTGCCGGCAGCCATCCGGGACTAGCCAAAAACATTCAGTACTTC.

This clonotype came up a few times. The CDR3 DNA is TGTGCCAGCAGCCCGCGCGGACAGCTTTACAATGAGCAGTTCTTC. It translates to CASSPRGQLYNEQFF. V usage is TRBV3-1 and J usage is TRBJ2-1, with D perhaps matching TRBD1 (6 bases). The CDR3 consists of 15 residues. In germline, CDR1 is LGHDT, CDR2 YNNKEL (reference sequence). V was clipped by 4 bases and J by 4 bases, with 14 bases between them.

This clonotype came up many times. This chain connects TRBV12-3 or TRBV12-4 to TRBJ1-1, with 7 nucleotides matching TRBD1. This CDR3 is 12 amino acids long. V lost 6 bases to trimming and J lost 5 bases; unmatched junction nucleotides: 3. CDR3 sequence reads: CASSPDRTEAFF. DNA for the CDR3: TGTGCCAGCAGCCCGGACAGGACTGAAGCTTTCTTT.

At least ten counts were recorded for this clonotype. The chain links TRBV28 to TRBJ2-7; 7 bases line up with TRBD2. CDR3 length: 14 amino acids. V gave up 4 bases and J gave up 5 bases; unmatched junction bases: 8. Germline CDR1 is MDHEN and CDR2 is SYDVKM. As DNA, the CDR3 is TGTGCCAGCAGTTCTTGGACTAGTTTGGACGAGCAGTACTTC. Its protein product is CASSSWTSLDEQYF.

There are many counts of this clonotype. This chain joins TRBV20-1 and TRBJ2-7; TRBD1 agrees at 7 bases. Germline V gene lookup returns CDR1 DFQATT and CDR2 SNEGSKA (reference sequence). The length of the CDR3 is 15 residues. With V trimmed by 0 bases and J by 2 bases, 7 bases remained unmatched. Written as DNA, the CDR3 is TGCAGTGCTAGAGACGGGACAGTTACAACCTACGAGCAGTACTTC. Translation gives CSARDGTVTTYEQYF.

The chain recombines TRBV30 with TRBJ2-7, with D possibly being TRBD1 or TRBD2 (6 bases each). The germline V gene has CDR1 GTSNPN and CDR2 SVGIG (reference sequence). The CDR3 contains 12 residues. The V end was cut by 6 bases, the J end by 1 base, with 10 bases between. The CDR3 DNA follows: TGTGCCTGCAAAGGGGGGTCCTACGAGCAGTACTTC. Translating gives CACKGGSYEQYF. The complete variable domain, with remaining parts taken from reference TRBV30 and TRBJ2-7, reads SQTIHQWPATLVQPVGSPLSLECTVEGTSNPNLYWYRQAAGRGLQLLFYSVGIGQISSEVPQNLSASRPQDRQFILSSKKLLLSDSGFYLCACKGGSYEQYFGPGTRLTVT.

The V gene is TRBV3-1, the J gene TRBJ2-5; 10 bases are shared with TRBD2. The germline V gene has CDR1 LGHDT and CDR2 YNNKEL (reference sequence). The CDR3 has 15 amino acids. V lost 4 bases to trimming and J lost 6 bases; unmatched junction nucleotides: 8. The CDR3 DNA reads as TGTGCCAGCAGCCTCACTAGCGGGAATTTGAAGACCCAGTACTTC. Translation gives CASSLTSGNLKTQYF.

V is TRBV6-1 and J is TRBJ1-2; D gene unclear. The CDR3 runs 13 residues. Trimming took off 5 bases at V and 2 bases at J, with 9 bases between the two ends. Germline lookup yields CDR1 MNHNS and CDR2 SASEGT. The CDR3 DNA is TGTGCCAGCAGTACCAGGACCAACTATGGCTACACCTTC. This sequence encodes CASSTRTNYGYTF.

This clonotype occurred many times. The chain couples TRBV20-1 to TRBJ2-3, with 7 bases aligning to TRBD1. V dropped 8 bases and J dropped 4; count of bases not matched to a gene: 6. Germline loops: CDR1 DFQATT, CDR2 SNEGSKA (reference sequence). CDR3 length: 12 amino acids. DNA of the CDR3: TGCAGTCGGGACAGCGGCGCAGATACGCAGTATTTT. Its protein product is CSRDSGADTQYF.

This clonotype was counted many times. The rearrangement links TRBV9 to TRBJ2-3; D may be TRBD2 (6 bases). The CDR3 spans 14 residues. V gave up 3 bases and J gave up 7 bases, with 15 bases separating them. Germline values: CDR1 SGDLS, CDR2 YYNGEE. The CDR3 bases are TGTGCCAGCAGCGGTCGGGACTCCAGTAATACGCAGTATTTT. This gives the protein CASSGRDSSNTQYF.

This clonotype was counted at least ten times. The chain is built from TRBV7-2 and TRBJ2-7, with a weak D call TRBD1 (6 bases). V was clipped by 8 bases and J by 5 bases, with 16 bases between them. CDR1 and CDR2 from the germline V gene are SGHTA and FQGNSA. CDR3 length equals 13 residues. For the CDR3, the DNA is TGTGCCAGCCGTTCGCAGGGGATGGACGAGCAGTACTTC. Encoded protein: CASRSQGMDEQYF.

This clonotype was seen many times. This CDR3 reads CSFHGNTGELFF. The CDR3 bases are TGCAGCTTCCACGGGAACACCGGGGAGCTGTTTTTT. The chain carries TRBV29-1 and TRBJ2-2; D gene uncertain. V dropped 8 bases and J dropped 1 base, with 8 bases sitting between them. Germline CDR1 reads SQVTM; CDR2 reads ANQGSEA. The CDR3 totals 12 residues.

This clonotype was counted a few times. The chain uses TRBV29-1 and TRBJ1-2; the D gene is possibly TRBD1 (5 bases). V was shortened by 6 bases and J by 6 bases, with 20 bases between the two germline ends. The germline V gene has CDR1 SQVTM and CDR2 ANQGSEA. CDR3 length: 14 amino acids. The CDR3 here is CSVGLGERSNGYTF. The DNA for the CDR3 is TGCAGCGTCGGGTTAGGGGAAAGGTCTAATGGCTACACCTTC.